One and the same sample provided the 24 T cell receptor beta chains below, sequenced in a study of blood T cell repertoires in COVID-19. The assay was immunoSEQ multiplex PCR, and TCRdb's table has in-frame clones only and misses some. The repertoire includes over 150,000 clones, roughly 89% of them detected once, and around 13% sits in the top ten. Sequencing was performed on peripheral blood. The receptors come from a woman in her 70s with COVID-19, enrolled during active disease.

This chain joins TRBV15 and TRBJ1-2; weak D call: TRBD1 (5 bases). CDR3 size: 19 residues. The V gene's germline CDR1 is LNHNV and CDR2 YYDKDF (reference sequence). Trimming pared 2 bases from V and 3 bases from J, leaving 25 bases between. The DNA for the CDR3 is TGTGCCACCAGCAGAACCCAACCCACCGGGGGGTTGAGGCACTATGGCTACACCTTC. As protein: CATSRTQPTGGLRHYGYTF.

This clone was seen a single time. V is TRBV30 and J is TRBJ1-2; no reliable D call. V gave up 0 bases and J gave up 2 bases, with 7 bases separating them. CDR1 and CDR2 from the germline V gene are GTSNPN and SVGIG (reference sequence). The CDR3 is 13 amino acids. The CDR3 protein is CAWSVEGNYGYTF. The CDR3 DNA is TGTGCCTGGAGTGTGGAGGGAAACTATGGCTACACCTTC.

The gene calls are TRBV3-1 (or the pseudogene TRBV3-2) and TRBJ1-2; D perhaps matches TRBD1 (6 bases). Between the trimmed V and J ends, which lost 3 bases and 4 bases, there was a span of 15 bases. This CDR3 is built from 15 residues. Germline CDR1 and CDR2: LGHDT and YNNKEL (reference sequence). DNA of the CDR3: TGTGCCAGCAGCCAGCCAGGGGCGGTTACCTATGGCTACACCTTC. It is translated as CASSQPGAVTYGYTF.

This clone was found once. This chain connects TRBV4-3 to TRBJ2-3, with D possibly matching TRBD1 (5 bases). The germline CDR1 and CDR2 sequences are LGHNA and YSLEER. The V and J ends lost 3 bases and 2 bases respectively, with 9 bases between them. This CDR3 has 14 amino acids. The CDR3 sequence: CASSQNRLTDTQYF. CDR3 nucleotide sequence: TGCGCCAGCAGCCAGAACAGGCTCACAGATACGCAGTATTTT.

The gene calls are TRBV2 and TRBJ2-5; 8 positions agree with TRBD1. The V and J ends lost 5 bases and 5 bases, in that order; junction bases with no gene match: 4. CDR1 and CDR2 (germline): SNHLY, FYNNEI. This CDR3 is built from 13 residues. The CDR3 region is CASSSTGEETQYF. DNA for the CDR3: TGTGCCAGCAGTTCGACAGGGGAGGAGACCCAGTACTTC.

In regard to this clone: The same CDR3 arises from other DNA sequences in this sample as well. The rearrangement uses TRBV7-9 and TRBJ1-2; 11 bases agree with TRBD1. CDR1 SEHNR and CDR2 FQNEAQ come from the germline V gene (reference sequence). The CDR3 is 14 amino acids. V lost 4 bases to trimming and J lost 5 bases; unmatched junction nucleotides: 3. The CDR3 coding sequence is TGTGCCAGCAGCTCTGGACAGGGGGCTTATGGCTACACCTTC. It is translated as CASSSGQGAYGYTF.

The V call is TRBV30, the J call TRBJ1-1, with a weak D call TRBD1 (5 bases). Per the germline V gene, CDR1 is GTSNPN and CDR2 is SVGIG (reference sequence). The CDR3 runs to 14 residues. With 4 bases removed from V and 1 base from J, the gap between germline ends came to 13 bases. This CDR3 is CAWIGQGGNTEAFF. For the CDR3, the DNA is TGTGCCTGGATTGGGCAGGGCGGGAACACTGAAGCTTTCTTT.

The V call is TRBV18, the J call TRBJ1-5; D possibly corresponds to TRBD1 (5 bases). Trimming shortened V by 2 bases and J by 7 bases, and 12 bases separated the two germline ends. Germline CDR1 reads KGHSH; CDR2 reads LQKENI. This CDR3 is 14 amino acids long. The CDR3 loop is CASSPNRGIQPQHF. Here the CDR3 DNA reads TGTGCCAGCTCACCAAACCGGGGGATCCAGCCCCAGCATTTT. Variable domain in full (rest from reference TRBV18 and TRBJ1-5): NAGVMQNPRHLVRRRGQEARLRCSPMKGHSHVYWYRQLPEEGLKFMVYLQKENIIDESGMPKERFSAEFPKEGPSILRIQQVVRGDSAAYFCASSPNRGIQPQHFGDGTRLSIL.

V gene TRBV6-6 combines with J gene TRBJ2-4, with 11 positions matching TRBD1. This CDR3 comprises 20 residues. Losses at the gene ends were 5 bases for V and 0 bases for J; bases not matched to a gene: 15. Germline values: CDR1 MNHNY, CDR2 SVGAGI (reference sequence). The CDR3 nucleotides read TGTGCCAGCAGTCCGGGACAGGGGGGTTATCTCAATCTAGCCAAAAACATTCAGTACTTC. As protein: CASSPGQGGYLNLAKNIQYF.

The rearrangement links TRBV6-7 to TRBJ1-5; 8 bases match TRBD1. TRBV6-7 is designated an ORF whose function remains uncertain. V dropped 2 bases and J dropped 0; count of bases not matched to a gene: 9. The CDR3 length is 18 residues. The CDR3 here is CASSYHGQGEYSNQPQHF. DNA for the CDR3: TGTGCCAGCAGTTACCACGGACAGGGCGAATATAGCAATCAGCCCCAGCATTTT.

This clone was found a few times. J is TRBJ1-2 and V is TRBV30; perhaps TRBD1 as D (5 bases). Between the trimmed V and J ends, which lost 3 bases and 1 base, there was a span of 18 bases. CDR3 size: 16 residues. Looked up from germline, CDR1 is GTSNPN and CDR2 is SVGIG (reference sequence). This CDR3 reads CAWSVGTRAFNYGYTF. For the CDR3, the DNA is TGTGCCTGGAGCGTTGGGACTCGAGCCTTTAACTATGGCTACACCTTC.

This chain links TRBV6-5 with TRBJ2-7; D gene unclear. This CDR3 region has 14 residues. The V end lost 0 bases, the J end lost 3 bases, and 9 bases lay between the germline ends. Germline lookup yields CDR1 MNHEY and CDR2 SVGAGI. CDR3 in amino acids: CASSYSWQNYEQYF. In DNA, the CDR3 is TGTGCCAGCAGTTACTCTTGGCAAAACTACGAGCAGTACTTC.

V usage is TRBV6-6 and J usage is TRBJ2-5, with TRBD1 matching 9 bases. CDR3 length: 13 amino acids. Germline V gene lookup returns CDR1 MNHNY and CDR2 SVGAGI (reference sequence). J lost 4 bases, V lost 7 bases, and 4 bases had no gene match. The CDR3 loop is CASTQDRGETQYF. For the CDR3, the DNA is TGTGCCAGCACCCAGGACAGGGGAGAGACCCAGTACTTC.

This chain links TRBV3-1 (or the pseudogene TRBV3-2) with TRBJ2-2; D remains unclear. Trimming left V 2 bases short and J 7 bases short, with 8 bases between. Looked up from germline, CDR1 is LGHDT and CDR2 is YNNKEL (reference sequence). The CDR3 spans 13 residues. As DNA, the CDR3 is TGTGCCAGCAGCCAACATTCTAGCGGGGAGCTGTTTTTT. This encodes CASSQHSSGELFF.

CDR3 coding DNA: TGCGCCAGCAGCTTGGATCTAGCGGGAGAAACATCCTACAATGAGCAGTTCTTC. Protein sequence: CASSLDLAGETSYNEQFF. The chain carries TRBV5-1 and TRBJ2-1; TRBD2 aligns across 10 bases. The CDR3 is 18 residues long. V trimming: 0 bases; J trimming: 1 base; junction bases outside the gene matches: 7. Germline lookup yields CDR1 SGHRS and CDR2 YFSETQ.

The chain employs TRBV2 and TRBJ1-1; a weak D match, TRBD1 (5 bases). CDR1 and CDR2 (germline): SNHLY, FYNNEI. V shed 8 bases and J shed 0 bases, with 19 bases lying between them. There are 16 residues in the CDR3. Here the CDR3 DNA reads TGTGCCAGCTCATTTATATCGACAGAGATGAACACTGAAGCTTTCTTT. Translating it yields CASSFISTEMNTEAFF.

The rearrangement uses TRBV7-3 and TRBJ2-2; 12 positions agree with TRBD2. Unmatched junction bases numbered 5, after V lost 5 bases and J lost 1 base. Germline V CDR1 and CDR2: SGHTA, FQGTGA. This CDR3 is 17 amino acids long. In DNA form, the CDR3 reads TGTGCCAGCAGCATCCAGGGACTAGCGGGGAACACCGGGGAGCTGTTTTTT. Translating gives CASSIQGLAGNTGELFF.

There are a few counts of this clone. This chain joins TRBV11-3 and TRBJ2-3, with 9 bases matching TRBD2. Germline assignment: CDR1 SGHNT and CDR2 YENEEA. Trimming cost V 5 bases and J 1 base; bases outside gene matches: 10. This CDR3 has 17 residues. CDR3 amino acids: CASSQAGGRERTDTQYF. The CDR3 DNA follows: TGTGCCAGCAGCCAAGCGGGCGGGAGGGAGCGCACAGATACGCAGTATTTT.

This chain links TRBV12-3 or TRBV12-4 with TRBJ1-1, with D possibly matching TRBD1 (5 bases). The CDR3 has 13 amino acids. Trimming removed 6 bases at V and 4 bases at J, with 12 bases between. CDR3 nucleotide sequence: TGTGCCAGCAGCCGCTCGGGGGTCACTGAAGCTTTCTTT. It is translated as CASSRSGVTEAFF.

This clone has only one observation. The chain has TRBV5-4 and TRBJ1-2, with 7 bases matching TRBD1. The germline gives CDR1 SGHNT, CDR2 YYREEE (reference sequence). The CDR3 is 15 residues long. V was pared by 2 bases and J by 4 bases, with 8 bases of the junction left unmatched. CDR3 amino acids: CASSFFATGSYGYTF. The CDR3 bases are TGTGCCAGCAGCTTTTTCGCGACAGGGAGCTATGGCTACACCTTC.

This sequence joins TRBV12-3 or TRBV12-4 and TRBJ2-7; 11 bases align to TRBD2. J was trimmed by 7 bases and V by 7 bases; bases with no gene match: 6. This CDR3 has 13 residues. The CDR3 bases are TGTGCCAGCACCGGACTAGCGGGCGGGGAGCAGTACTTC. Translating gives CASTGLAGGEQYF.

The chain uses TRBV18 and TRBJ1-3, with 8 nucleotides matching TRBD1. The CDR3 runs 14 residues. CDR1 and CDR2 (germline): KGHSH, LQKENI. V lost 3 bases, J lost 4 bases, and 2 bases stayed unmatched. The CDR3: CASSPQGAGNTIYF. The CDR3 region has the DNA TGTGCCAGCTCACCGCAGGGGGCGGGAAACACCATATATTTT. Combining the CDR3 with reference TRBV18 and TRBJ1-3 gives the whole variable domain NAGVMQNPRHLVRRRGQEARLRCSPMKGHSHVYWYRQLPEEGLKFMVYLQKENIIDESGMPKERFSAEFPKEGPSILRIQQVVRGDSAAYFCASSPQGAGNTIYFGEGSWLTVV.

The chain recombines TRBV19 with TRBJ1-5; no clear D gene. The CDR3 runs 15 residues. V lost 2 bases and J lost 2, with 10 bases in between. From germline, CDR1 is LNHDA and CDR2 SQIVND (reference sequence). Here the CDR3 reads CASSINWQGNQPQHF. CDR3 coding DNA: TGTGCCAGTAGTATAAATTGGCAGGGCAATCAGCCCCAGCATTTT. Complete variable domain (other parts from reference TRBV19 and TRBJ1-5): DGGITQSPKYLFRKEGQNVTLSCEQNLNHDAMYWYRQDPGQGLRLIYYSQIVNDFQKGDIAEGYSVSREKKESFPLTVTSAQKNPTAFYLCASSINWQGNQPQHFGDGTRLSIL.

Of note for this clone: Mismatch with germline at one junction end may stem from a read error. The CDR3 nucleotides read TGTGCTAGCAGCTTAGGACAGGGAAATTCTGGAAACACCATATATTTT. Residues: CASSLGQGNSGNTIYF. The V and J genes are TRBV7-7 and TRBJ1-3, with 8 bases identical to TRBD1. The CDR3 loop spans 16 amino acids. CDR1 is SSHAT and CDR2 is FNYEAQ in the germline V gene (reference sequence).